One sample yielded the 12 T cell receptor beta chains listed below, sequenced in a study of blood T cell repertoires in COVID-19. TCRdb's table, derived via immunoSEQ multiplex PCR, lists solely in-frame clones and lacks some. The repertoire has 250,000 to 350,000 clones, more than 85% of them found once; the top ten carry roughly 2.3%. Material for sequencing was peripheral blood. The receptor set was obtained from a woman aged 25 to 39 with COVID-19, enrolled during active disease.

V gene TRBV6-5 combines with J gene TRBJ1-2; TRBD1 is a possible D gene (5 bases). V was pared by 8 bases and J by 7 bases, with 20 bases between. The germline V gene encodes CDR1 MNHEY and CDR2 SVGAGI. This CDR3 region has 14 residues. The CDR3 nucleotides are TGTGCCAGCGGCGAAAAGACAGAGTCGAGTGGCTACACCTTC. It translates to CASGEKTESSGYTF.

This rearrangement joins TRBV7-6 to TRBJ1-5; perhaps TRBD1 as D (5 bases). In germline, CDR1 is SGHVS, CDR2 FNYEAQ. Trimming cost V 1 base and J 3 bases, with 16 bases left between them. This CDR3 is built from 17 residues. CDR3 amino acids: CASSLVPRAINNQPQHF. CDR3 DNA sequence: TGTGCCAGCAGCTTAGTTCCCAGGGCCATTAACAATCAGCCCCAGCATTTT.

The V gene is TRBV2, the J gene TRBJ2-1; TRBD1 aligns across 8 bases. The CDR3 is 13 residues long. V lost 7 bases to trimming and J lost 6 bases; unmatched junction nucleotides: 5. The germline V gene has CDR1 SNHLY and CDR2 FYNNEI. The CDR3: CASNPDRANEQFF. The CDR3 DNA is TGTGCCAGCAACCCGGACAGGGCCAATGAGCAGTTCTTC.

The chain recombines TRBV7-9 with TRBJ2-7; 10 bases fit TRBD1. Germline V gene sequence: CDR1 SEHNR, CDR2 FQNEAQ (reference sequence). The CDR3 has 14 amino acids. The trim removed 6 bases at V and 6 bases at J, leaving 8 bases unmatched. CDR3 sequence reads: CASSRTGGRGEQYF. Written as DNA, the CDR3 is TGTGCCAGCAGTCGGACAGGGGGTAGAGGCGAGCAGTACTTC.

The gene calls are TRBV5-4 and TRBJ2-1; D is unresolved. Trimming shortened V by 4 bases and J by 2 bases, and 19 bases separated the two germline ends. The CDR3 is 17 amino acids. Germline CDR1 reads SGHNT; CDR2 reads YYREEE (reference sequence). The CDR3 nucleotides are TGTGCCAGCAGCCCAGCGACCGGCGTCGCCCCCTACAATGAGCAGTTCTTC. This gives the protein CASSPATGVAPYNEQFF.

The rearrangement joins TRBV19 to TRBJ1-5; 7 bases agree with TRBD1. The trim removed 8 bases at V and 7 bases at J, leaving 8 bases unmatched. The CDR3 is 13 residues long. Germline lookup yields CDR1 LNHDA and CDR2 SQIVND (reference sequence). The CDR3 here is CASVRSGGQPQHF. The CDR3 DNA is TGTGCCAGTGTGCGGTCAGGGGGACAGCCCCAGCATTTT.

This clone was seen only once. The rearrangement joins TRBV29-1 to TRBJ1-1; 10 positions agree with TRBD1. The CDR3 runs 14 residues. In germline, CDR1 is SQVTM, CDR2 ANQGSEA. CDR3 in DNA: TGCAGTCTCAACGGGACAGGGGCCCTTTTTGAAGCTTTCTTT. This encodes CSLNGTGALFEAFF.

The V gene is TRBV19, the J gene TRBJ2-5; a weak D match, TRBD2 (5 bases). The germline V and J ends were trimmed by 1 base and 3 bases, with 6 bases remaining between them. Germline CDR1 is LNHDA and CDR2 is SQIVND (reference sequence). This CDR3 has 13 amino acids. CDR3 nucleotide sequence: TGTGCCAGTAGTATAGCGGAGGAAGAGACCCAGTACTTC. Protein sequence: CASSIAEEETQYF. The entire variable domain, with the rest obtained from reference TRBV19 and TRBJ2-5, is as follows: DGGITQSPKYLFRKEGQNVTLSCEQNLNHDAMYWYRQDPGQGLRLIYYSQIVNDFQKGDIAEGYSVSREKKESFPLTVTSAQKNPTAFYLCASSIAEEETQYFGPGTRLLVL.

This chain links TRBV18 with TRBJ2-7, with 9 bases fitting TRBD1. J lost 5 bases, V lost 4 bases, and 9 bases had no gene match. Germline V gene sequence: CDR1 KGHSH, CDR2 LQKENI. CDR3 size: 15 residues. CDR3 nucleotide sequence: TGTGCCAGCTCACTGGGGACAGGGAGTATTAACGAGCAGTACTTC. As protein: CASSLGTGSINEQYF. Looking up the rest from reference TRBV18 and TRBJ2-7 gives the full variable domain: NAGVMQNPRHLVRRRGQEARLRCSPMKGHSHVYWYRQLPEEGLKFMVYLQKENIIDESGMPKERFSAEFPKEGPSILRIQQVVRGDSAAYFCASSLGTGSINEQYFGPGTRLTVT.

The chain joins TRBV5-4 to TRBJ2-7; D not certain. V lost 1 base to trimming and J lost 0 bases, with 11 bases between them. Germline CDR1 and CDR2: SGHNT and YYREEE (reference sequence). This CDR3 contains 15 residues. The CDR3, as DNA: TGTGCCAGCAGCTTGTTAAGCTCTCACTCCTACGAGCAGTACTTC. It specifies CASSLLSSHSYEQYF.

V and J are TRBV10-1 and TRBJ2-1, with TRBD2 matching over 8 bases. The V and J ends lost 2 bases and 8 bases, in that order; junction bases with no gene match: 5. The CDR3 runs to 14 residues. The germline V gene has CDR1 WNHNN and CDR2 SYGVQD (reference sequence). CDR3: CASSETGGSDEQFF. CDR3 bases: TGCGCCAGCAGTGAGACGGGAGGGAGTGATGAGCAGTTCTTC.

The J gene is TRBJ2-7, the V gene TRBV11-2; 10 bases match TRBD2. V dropped 0 bases and J dropped 3; count of bases not matched to a gene: 8. The CDR3 is 17 residues long. CDR1 is SGHAT and CDR2 is FQNNGV in the germline V gene. The DNA for the CDR3 is TGTGCCAGCAGCTTAGATCAAGCGGGGGGGACTATCTACGAGCAGTACTTC. It codes for CASSLDQAGGTIYEQYF.